The subject of this entry is one T cell receptor beta chain. There is no known antigen for this receptor. No clone much larger than this one lies a single base away; base qualities are absent. Library prep was done by the immunoSEQ multiplex PCR assay. Sourced from immuneACCESS, this table was stored by TCRdb with only in-frame sequences that have V and J called. A share of the clones is absent; for the studies checked, an unresolved V gene accounts for under half, and the remainder has no known explanation. This sample is represented by over 150,000 clones; 90% of them were singletons. Of the sample, roughly 1.5% falls within the top ten clones. The CDR3 covers 14 residues, taking in both the cysteine and the phenylalanine. The read is trimmed to its CDR3 DNA, 42 bases read in frame from base 1. Here V drops 5 bases and J drops 5 bases, and the junction holds 8 bases not matched to any gene. According to the germline V gene (reference sequence), CDR1 reads MNHEY and CDR2 reads SMNVEV.

These data originate in a study of control samples from healthy donors and cancer patients (TCRdb year 2020). Sequences were obtained from blood. This receptor was obtained from a woman between 45 and 65 years old in good health. The receptor chain draws on TRBV27 and TRBJ1-2; the junction holds 7 bases that match TRBD1. The CDR3 sequence is CASSTNTGVYGYTF. In nucleotides, the sequence is TGTGCCAGCAGTACCAACACAGGGGTATATGGCTACACCTTC.